This T cell receptor (beta chain) was sequenced in a study of blood T cell repertoires in COVID-19. Study overall: Acute-phase and convalescent COVID-19 samples originated in the United States, Italy and Spain. Sample material is recorded as cDNA or gDNA derived from T cells, B-cell-depleted T cells, or PBMCs.

Original methodology: Amplification with reference gene primers provided the estimates of nucleated cell counts. Profiling relied on immunoSEQ multiplex PCR, and the TCRdb table lists in-frame clones only, not all of them. V and J calls and clone size are given by that table; D and trimming were obtained from the DNA. The profile shows approximately 99,000 clones, approximately 85% of them singletons. Sequences were obtained from peripheral blood. This TCR derives from a human donor in a cohort sampled during active COVID-19.

CDR3 nucleotides: TGTGCCAGCTCACCGGCGGGCGGCTACGAGCAGTACTTC. Translated, it gives CASSPAGGYEQYF. The V and J genes are TRBV18 and TRBJ2-7; D perhaps matches TRBD2 (5 bases). The CDR3 runs to 13 residues. Germline V gene sequence: CDR1 KGHSH, CDR2 LQKENI. V dropped 3 bases and J dropped 3 bases, with 9 bases sitting between them.